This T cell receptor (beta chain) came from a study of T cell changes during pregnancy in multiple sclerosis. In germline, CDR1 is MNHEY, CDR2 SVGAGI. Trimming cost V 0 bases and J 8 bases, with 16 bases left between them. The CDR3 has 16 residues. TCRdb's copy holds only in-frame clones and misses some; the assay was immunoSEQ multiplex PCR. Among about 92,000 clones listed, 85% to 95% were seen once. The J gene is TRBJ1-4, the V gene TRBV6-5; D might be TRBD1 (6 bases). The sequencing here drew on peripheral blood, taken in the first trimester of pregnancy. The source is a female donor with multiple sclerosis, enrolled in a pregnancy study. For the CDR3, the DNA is TGTGCCAGCAGTTACTCGGTGGGGGACACCTCAGAAAAACTGTTTTTT. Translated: CASSYSVGDTSEKLFF.